This T cell receptor beta chain was recorded in a study of shared clonotypes between healthy human individuals. Findings of the study overall: Naive subsets typically showed greater estimated richness than memory subsets. Even with large depth, rarefaction showed that sorted-subset sequencing was incomplete.

The CDR3 covers 13 residues. CDR1 and CDR2 from the germline V gene are SGHTA and FQGNSA. Trimming pared 0 bases from V and 2 bases from J, leaving 4 bases between. Note on this clone: The antigen remains unidentified. The same CDR3 can be traced to other DNA sequences in this sample.

Sequencing was performed with immunoSEQ multiplex PCR; in TCRdb, only in-frame clones are kept and a portion is missing. The sample yields millions of clones, roughly 93% seen once. The J gene is TRBJ2-5, the V gene TRBV7-2; the D is unclear. This receptor was obtained from a man aged 18 to 35 in good health. Some clones in this sample may be carry-over from other donors' samples. Sequencing was done on a sample of naive CD4+ T cells from PBMCs. Subset in this sample: CD45RA+ positively selected. The CDR3 nucleotides are TGTGCCAGCAGCTTAGCCGCGCAAGAGACCCAGTACTTC. Translating it yields CASSLAAQETQYF.